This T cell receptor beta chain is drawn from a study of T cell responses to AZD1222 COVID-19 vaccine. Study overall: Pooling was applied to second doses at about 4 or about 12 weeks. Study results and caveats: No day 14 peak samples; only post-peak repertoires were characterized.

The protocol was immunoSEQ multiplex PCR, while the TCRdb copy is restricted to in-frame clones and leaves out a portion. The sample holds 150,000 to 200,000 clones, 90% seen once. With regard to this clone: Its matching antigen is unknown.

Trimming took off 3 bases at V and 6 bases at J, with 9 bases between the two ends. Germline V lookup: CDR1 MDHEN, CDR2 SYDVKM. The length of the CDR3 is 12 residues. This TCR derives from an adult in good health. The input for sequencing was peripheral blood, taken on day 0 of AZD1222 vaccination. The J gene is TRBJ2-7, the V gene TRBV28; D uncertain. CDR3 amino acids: CASSFGFAEQYF. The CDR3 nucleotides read TGTGCCAGCAGTTTCGGATTTGCCGAGCAGTACTTC.